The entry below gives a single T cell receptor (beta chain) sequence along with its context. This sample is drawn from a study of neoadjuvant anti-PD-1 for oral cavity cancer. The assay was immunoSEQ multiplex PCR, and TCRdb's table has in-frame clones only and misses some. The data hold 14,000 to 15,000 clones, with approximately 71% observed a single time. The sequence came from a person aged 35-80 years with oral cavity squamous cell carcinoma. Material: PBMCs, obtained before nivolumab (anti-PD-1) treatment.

CDR3 region: CASSLPGVKDGYTF. The DNA for the CDR3 is TGTGCCAGTTCGTTGCCCGGGGTGAAGGATGGCTACACCTTC. This chain uses TRBV19 with TRBJ1-2; D is unclear. Germline V gene sequence: CDR1 LNHDA, CDR2 SQIVND (reference sequence). This CDR3 is built from 14 residues. Trimming took 8 bases from V and 6 from J, leaving 19 bases between them. Drawing the rest from reference TRBV19 and TRBJ1-2, the complete variable domain is DGGITQSPKYLFRKEGQNVTLSCEQNLNHDAMYWYRQDPGQGLRLIYYSQIVNDFQKGDIAEGYSVSREKKESFPLTVTSAQKNPTAFYLCASSLPGVKDGYTFGSGTRLTVV.